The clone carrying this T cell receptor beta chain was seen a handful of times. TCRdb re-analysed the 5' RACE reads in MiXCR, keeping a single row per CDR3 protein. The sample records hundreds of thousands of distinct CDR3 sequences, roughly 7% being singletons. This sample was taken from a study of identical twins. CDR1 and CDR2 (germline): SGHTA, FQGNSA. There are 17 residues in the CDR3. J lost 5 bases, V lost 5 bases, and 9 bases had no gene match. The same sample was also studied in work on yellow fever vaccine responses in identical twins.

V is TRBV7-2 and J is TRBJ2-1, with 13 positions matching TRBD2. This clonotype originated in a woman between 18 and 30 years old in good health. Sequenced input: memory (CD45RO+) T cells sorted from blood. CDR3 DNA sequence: TGTGCCAGCAGCCGAATAATCGGGACTAGCGGGAACAATGAGCAGTTCTTC. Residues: CASSRIIGTSGNNEQFF.